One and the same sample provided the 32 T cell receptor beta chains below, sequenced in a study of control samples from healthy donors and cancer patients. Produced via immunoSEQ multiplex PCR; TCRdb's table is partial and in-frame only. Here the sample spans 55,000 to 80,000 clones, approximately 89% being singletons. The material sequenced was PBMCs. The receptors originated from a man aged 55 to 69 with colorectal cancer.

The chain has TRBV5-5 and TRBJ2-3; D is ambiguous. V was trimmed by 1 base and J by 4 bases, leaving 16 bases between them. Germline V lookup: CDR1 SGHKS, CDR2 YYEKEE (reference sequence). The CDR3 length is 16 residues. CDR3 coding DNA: TGTGCCAGCAGCTTGTGGGGTGCGTCCTCGTCAGATACGCAGTATTTT. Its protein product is CASSLWGASSSDTQYF.

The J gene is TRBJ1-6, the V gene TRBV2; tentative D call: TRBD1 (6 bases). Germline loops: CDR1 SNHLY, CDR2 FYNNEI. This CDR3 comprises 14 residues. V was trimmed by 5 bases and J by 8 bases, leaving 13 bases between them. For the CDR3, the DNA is TGTGCCAGCAGTCAGGACAGCGGTTATTCACCCCTCCACTTT. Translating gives CASSQDSGYSPLHF.

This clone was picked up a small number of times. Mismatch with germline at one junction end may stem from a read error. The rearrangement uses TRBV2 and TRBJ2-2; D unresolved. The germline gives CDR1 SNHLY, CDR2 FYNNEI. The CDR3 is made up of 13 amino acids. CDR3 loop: CASREEQTGELFF. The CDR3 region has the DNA TGTGCCAGCAGGGAAGAGCAAACCGGGGAGCTGTTTTTT.

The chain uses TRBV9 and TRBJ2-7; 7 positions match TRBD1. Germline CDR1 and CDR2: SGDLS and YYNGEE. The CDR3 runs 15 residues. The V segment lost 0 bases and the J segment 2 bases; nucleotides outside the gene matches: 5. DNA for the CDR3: TGTGCCAGCAGCGTAGGTCAGGGGGTGGCCTACGAGCAGTACTTC. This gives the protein CASSVGQGVAYEQYF.

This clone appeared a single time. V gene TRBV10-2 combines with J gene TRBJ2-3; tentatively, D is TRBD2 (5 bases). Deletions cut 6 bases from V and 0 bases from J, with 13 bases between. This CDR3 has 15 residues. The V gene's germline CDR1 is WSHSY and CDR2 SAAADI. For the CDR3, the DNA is TGCGCCAGCAGGGGAGACTACCTCAGCACAGATACGCAGTATTTT. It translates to CASRGDYLSTDTQYF.

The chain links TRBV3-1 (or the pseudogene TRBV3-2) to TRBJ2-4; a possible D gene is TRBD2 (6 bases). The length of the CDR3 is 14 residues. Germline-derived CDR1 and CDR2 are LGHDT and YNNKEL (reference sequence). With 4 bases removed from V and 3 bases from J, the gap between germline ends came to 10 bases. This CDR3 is CASSRGEGKNIQYF. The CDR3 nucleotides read TGTGCCAGCAGCCGGGGGGAAGGCAAAAACATTCAGTACTTC.

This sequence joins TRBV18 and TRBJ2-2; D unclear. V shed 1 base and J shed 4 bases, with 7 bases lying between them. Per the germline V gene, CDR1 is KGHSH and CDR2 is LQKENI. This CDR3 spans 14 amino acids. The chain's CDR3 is CASSPRQTTGELFF. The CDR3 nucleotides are TGTGCCAGCTCACCACGGCAGACCACCGGGGAGCTGTTTTTT.

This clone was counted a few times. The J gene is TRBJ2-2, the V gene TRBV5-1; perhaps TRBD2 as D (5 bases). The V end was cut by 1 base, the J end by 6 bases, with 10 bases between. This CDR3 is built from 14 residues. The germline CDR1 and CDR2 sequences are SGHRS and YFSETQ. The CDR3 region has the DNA TGCGCCAGCAGCTTGTGGTTGGGAGCCGGGGAGCTGTTTTTT. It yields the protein CASSLWLGAGELFF. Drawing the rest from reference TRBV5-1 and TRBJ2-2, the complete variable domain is KAGVTQTPRYLIKTRGQQVTLSCSPISGHRSVSWYQQTPGQGLQFLFEYFSETQRNKGNFPGRFSGRQFSNSRSEMNVSTLELGDSALYLCASSLWLGAGELFFGEGSRLTVL.

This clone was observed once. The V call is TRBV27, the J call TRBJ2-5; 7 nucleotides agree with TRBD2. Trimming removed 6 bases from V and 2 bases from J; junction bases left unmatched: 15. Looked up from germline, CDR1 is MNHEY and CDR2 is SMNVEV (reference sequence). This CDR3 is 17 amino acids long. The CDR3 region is CASRSGPSGAKQETQYF. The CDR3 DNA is TGTGCCAGCAGGTCCGGGCCAAGCGGGGCCAAGCAAGAGACCCAGTACTTC.

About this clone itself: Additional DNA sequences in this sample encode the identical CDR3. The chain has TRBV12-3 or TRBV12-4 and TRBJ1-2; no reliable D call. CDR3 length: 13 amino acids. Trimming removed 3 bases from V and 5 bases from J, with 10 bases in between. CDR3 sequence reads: CASSLAHEYGYTF. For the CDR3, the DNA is TGTGCCAGCAGTTTGGCGCATGAGTATGGCTACACCTTC.

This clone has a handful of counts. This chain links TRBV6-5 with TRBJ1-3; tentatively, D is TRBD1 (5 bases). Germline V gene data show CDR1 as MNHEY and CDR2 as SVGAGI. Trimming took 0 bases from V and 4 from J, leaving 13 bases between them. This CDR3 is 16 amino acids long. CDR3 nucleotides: TGTGCCAGCAGTTACTCAGGGGCCCACGTGGGAAACACCATATATTTT. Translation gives CASSYSGAHVGNTIYF.

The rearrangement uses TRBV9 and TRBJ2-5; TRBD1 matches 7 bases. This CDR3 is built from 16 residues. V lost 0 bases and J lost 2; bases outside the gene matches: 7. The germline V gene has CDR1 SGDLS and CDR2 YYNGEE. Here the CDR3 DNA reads TGTGCCAGCAGCGTAGCTTGGGGACAGATACAAGAGACCCAGTACTTC. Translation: CASSVAWGQIQETQYF.

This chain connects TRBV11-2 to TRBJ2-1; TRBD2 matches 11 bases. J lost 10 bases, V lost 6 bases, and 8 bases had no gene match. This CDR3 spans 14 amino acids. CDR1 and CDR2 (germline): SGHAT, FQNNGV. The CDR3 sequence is CASSSSGGIREQFF. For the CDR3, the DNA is TGTGCCAGCAGTTCTAGCGGGGGGATACGGGAGCAGTTCTTC.

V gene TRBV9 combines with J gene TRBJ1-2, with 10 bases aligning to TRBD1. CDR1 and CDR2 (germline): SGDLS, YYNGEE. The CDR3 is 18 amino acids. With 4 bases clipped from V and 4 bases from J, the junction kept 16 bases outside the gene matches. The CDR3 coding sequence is TGTGCCAGCAGCCCCAGAGGTGGGGCGGGACAGGGGCGCTATGGCTACACCTTC. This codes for CASSPRGGAGQGRYGYTF.

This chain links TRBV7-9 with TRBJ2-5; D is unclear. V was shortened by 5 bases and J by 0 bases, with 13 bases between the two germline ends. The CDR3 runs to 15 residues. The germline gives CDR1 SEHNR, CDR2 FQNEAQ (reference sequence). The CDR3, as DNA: TGTGCCAGCAGCCCTCGGACCAAGTACCAAGAGACCCAGTACTTC. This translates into CASSPRTKYQETQYF.

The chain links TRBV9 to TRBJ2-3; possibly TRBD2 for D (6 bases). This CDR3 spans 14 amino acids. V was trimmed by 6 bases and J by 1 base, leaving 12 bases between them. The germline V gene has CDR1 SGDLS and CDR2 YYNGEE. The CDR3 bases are TGTGCCAGCACCCCAAGCGGGCGCACAGATACGCAGTATTTT. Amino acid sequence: CASTPSGRTDTQYF.

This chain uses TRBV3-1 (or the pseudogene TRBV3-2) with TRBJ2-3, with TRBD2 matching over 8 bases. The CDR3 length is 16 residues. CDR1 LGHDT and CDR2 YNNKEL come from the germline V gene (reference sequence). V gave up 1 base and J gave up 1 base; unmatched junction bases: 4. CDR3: CASSQALRGGTDTQYF. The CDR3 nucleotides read TGTGCCAGCAGCCAAGCATTGCGGGGGGGCACAGATACGCAGTATTTT.

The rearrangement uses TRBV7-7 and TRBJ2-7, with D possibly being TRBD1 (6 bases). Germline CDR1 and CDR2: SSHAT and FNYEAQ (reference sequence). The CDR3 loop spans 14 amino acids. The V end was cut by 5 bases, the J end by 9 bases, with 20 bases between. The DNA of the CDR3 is TGTGCCAGCAGCCCGACTCCGGGACAAACGGGGCAGTACTTC. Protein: CASSPTPGQTGQYF. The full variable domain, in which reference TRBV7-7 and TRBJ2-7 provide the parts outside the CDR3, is GAGVSQSPRYKVTKRGQDVTLRCDPISSHATLYWYQQALGQGPEFLTYFNYEAQPDKSGLPSDRFSAERPEGSISTLTIQRTEQRDSAMYRCASSPTPGQTGQYFGPGTRLTVT.

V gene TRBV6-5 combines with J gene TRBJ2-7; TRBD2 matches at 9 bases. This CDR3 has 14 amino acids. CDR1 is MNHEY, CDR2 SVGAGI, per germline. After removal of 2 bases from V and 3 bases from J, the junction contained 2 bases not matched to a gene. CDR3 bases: TGTGCCAGCAGTTACGGCGGGGGGGTCTACGAGCAGTACTTC. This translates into CASSYGGGVYEQYF.

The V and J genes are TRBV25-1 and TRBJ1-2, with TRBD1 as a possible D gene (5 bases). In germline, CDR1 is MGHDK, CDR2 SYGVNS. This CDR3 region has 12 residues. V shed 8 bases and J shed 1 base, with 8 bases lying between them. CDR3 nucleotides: TGTGCCAGCGAGGGACTTAACTATGGCTACACCTTC. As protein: CASEGLNYGYTF.

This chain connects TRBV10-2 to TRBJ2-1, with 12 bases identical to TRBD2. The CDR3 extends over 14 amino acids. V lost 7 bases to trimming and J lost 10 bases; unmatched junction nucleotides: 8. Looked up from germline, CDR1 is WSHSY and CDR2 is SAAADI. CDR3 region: CASITSGGHVEQFF. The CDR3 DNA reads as TGCGCCAGCATAACTAGCGGGGGGCATGTGGAGCAGTTCTTC.

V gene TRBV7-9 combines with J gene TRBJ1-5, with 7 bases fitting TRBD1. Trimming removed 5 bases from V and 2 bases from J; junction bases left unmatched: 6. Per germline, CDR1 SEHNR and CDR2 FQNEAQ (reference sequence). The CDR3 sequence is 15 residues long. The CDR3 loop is CASSPDRAGNQPQHF. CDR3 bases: TGTGCCAGCAGCCCCGACAGGGCCGGCAATCAGCCCCAGCATTTT. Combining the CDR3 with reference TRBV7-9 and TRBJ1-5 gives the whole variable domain DTGVSQNPRHKITKRGQNVTFRCDPISEHNRLYWYRQTLGQGPEFLTYFQNEAQLEKSRLLSDRFSAERPKGSFSTLEIQRTEQGDSAMYLCASSPDRAGNQPQHFGDGTRLSIL.

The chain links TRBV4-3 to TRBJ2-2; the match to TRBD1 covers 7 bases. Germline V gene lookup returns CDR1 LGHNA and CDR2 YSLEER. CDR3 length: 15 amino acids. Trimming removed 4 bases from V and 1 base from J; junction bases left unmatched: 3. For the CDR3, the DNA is TGCGCCAGCAGCCCAGACAGGGTGAACACCGGGGAGCTGTTTTTT. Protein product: CASSPDRVNTGELFF.

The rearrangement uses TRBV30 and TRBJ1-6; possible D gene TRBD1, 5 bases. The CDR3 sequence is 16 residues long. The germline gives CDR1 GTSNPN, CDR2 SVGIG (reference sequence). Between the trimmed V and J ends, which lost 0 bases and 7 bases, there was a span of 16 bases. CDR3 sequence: CAWSVPGRQLNSPLHF. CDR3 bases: TGTGCCTGGAGTGTACCAGGGCGGCAGTTAAATTCACCCCTCCACTTT.

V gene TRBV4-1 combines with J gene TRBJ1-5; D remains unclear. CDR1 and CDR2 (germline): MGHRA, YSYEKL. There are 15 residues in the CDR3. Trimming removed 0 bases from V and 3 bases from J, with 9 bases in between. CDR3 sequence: CASSQEPTVNQPQHF. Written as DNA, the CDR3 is TGCGCCAGCAGCCAAGAGCCCACGGTCAATCAGCCCCAGCATTTT.

CDR3 sequence (DNA): TGTGCCTGGATGAACAGGGGGCGGACAGATACGCAGTATTTT. Encoded protein: CAWMNRGRTDTQYF. The gene calls are TRBV30 and TRBJ2-3; 9 bases are shared with TRBD1. From germline, CDR1 is GTSNPN and CDR2 SVGIG (reference sequence). The V gene end was trimmed by 4 bases and the J gene end by 3 bases; junction bases not matched to a gene: 5. The CDR3 has 14 amino acids.

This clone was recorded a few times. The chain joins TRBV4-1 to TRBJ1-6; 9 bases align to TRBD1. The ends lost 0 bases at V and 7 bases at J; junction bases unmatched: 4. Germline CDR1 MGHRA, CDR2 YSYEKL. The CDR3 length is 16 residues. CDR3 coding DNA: TGCGCCAGCAGCCAAGAAGGGGACAGGGACAATTCACCCCTCCACTTT. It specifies CASSQEGDRDNSPLHF.

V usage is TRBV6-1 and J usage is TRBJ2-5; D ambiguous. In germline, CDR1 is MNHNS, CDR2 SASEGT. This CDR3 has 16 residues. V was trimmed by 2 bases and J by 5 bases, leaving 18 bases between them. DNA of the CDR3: TGTGCCAGCAGTGAATATTACGCCTCTATGGGGGAGACCCAGTACTTC. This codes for CASSEYYASMGETQYF.

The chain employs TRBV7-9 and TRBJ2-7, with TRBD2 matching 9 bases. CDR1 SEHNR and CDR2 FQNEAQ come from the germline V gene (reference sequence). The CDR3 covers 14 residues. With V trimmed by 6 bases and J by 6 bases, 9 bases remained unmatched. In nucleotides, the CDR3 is TGTGCCAGCAGTTCGGGACTAGCAGCCGGCGAGCAGTACTTC. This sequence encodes CASSSGLAAGEQYF.

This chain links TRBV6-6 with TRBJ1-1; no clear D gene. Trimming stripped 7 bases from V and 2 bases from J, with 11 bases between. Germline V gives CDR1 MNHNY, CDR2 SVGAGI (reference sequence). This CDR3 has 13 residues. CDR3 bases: TGTGCCAGCACCCTATCCCAAAACACTGAAGCTTTCTTT. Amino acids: CASTLSQNTEAFF.

Written as DNA, the CDR3 is TGTGCCAGCAGTCCCGGGACAGACTATGGCTACACCTTC. Translating it yields CASSPGTDYGYTF. V usage is TRBV28 and J usage is TRBJ1-2, with 7 positions matching TRBD1. CDR1 is MDHEN, CDR2 SYDVKM, per germline. The length of the CDR3 is 13 residues. The V and J ends lost 5 bases and 3 bases, in that order; junction bases with no gene match: 3.

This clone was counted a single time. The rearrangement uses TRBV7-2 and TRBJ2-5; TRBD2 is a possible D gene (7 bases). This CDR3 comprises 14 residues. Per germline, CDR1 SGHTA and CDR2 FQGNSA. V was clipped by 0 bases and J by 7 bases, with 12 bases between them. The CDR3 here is CASSLAGGAGTQYF. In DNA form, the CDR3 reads TGTGCCAGCAGCTTAGCGGGGGGGGCGGGGACCCAGTACTTC.